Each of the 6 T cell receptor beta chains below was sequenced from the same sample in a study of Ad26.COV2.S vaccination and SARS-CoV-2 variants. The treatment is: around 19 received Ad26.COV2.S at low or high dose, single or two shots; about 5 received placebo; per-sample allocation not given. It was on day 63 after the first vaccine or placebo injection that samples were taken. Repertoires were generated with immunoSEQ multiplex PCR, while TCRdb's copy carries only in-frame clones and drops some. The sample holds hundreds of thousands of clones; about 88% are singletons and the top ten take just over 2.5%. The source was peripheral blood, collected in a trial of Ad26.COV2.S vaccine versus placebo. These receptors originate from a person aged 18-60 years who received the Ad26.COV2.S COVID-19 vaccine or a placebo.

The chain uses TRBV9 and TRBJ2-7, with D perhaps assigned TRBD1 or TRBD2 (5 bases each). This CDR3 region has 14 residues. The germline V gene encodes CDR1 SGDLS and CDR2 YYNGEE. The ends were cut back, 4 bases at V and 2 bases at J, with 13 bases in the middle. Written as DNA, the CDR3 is TGTGCCAGCAGCCTGAGGGGCCAGACCTACGAGCAGTACTTC. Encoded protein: CASSLRGQTYEQYF.

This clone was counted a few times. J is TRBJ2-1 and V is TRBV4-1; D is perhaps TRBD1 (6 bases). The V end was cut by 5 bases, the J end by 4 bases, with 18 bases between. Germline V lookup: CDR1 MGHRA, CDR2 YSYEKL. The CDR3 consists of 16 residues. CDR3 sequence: CASSRIGGQSYNEQFF. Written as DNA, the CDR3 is TGCGCCAGCAGCAGGATAGGAGGACAGTCGTACAATGAGCAGTTCTTC.

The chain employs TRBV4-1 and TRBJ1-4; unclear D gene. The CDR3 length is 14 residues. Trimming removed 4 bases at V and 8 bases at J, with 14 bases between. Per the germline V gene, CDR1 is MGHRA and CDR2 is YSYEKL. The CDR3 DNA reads TGCGCCAGCAGCCTCTCGTTTAAGAACGAAAAACTGTTTTTT. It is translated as CASSLSFKNEKLFF.

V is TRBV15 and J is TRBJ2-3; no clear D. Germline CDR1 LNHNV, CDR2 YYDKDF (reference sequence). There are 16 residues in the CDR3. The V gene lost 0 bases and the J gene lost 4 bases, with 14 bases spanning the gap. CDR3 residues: CATSRDRSRPADTQYF. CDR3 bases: TGTGCCACCAGCAGAGACCGCTCGAGGCCCGCAGATACGCAGTATTTT.

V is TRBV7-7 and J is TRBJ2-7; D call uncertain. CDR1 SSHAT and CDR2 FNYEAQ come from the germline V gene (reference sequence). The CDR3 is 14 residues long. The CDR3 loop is CASSTRLSGSSVGV. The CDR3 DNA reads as TGTGCTAGCAGCACACGACTGTCTGGATCGAGTGTTGGGGTC.

CDR3 residues: CASSPLSRSGNTIYF. The CDR3 nucleotides read TGTGCCAGCTCACCCCTTTCTCGCTCTGGAAACACCATATATTTT. V gene TRBV18 combines with J gene TRBJ1-3; D call uncertain. Germline lookup yields CDR1 KGHSH and CDR2 LQKENI. Trimming stripped 3 bases from V and 0 bases from J, with 9 bases between. CDR3 length: 15 residues. The full variable domain, with the rest looked up from reference TRBV18 and TRBJ1-3, is NAGVMQNPRHLVRRRGQEARLRCSPMKGHSHVYWYRQLPEEGLKFMVYLQKENIIDESGMPKERFSAEFPKEGPSILRIQQVVRGDSAAYFCASSPLSRSGNTIYFGEGSWLTVV.